The clone carrying this T cell receptor beta chain has a handful of counts. The sample comes from a study of CD8+ T cells in alopecia areata. It was cDNA, reverse transcribed from extracted RNA, that served as the sequencing template. The table came from immunoSEQ multiplex PCR; TCRdb's copy has only in-frame clones and leaves some out. This table holds 160,000 or so clones, 67% found once. The CDR3 totals 16 residues. Trimming at V came to 4 bases and at J to 2 bases, leaving 6 bases not matched to a gene. Germline lookup yields CDR1 LNHNV and CDR2 YYDKDF (reference sequence). Separation by sorting yielded CD4+ and CD8+ T cells from PBMCs.

The TCR comes from a human donor with alopecia areata. The sample here was CD8+ T cells sorted from blood, taken at week 0. The chain recombines TRBV15 with TRBJ2-3; 10 nucleotides match TRBD2. The CDR3 here is CATSTSGGEATDTQYF. The CDR3 region has the DNA TGTGCCACCAGCACAAGCGGGGGGGAGGCCACAGATACGCAGTATTTT.